This T cell receptor beta chain was sequenced during a study of response to subunit inactivated influenza vaccine. TCRdb re-called the RT-PCR reads through MiXCR, storing one row per CDR3 protein. The table records about 570,000 distinct CDR3 sequences, 11% of them present only once. The ends were cut back, 6 bases at V and 4 bases at J, with 16 bases in the middle. CDR3 length: 15 residues. CDR1 is SNHLY and CDR2 is FYNNEI in the germline V gene. These same records also appear under a second study, on T cells expressing NK-cell markers. Per that paper: As the method of synthesis, 5'RACE template switching with UMIs yielded TCR beta cDNA. Seven of the eight sequenced donors were classified as HCMV-seropositive, and one was classified as seronegative. The leading position in the CD3+CD56-NKG2C+ fraction of a handful of donors also went to these clonotypes.

The TCR sequence derives from a man aged 50 or older who received an inactivated influenza vaccine. This chain connects TRBV2 to TRBJ2-1; D call uncertain. The sample in question was PBMCs from blood, obtained on the day of vaccination. The CDR3 loop is CASSRSVAAYNEQFF. The CDR3 DNA reads TGTGCCAGCAGCCGAAGTGTGGCAGCTTACAATGAGCAGTTCTTC.